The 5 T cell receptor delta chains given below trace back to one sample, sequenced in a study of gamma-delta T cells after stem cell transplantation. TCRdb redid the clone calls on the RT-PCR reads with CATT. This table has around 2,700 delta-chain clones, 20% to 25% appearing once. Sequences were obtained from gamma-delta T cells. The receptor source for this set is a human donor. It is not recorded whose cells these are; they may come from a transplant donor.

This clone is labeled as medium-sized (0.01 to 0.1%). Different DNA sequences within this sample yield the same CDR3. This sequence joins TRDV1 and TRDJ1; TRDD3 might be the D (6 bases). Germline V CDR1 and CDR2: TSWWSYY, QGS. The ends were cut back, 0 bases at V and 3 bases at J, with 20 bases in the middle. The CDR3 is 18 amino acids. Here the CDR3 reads CALGELWAVLGSPDKLIF. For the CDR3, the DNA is TGTGCTCTTGGGGAACTATGGGCCGTCCTGGGGTCCCCCGATAAACTCATCTTT.

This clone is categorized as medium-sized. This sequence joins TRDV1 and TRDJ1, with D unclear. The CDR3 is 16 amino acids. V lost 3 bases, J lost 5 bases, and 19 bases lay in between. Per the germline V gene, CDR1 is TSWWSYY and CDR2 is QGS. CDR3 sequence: CALGDPPFPPGDKLIF. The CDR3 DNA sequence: TGTGCTCTTGGGGACCCTCCCTTTCCCCCGGGGGATAAACTCATCTTT.

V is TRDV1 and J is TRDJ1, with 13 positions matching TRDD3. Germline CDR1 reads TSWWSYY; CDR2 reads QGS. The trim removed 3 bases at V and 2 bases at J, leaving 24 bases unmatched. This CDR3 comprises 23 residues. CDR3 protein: CALGDFPTGRTGGYGLGTDKLIF. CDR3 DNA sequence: TGTGCTCTTGGGGACTTTCCTACCGGTAGGACTGGGGGATACGGATTAGGGACCGATAAACTCATCTTT.

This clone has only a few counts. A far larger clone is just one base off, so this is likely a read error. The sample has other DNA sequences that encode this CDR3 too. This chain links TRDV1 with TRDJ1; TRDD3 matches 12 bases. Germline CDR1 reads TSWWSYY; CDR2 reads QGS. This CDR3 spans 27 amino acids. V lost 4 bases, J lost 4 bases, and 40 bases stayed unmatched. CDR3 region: CALGAPTLFLTKEVSWGIRDANDKLIF. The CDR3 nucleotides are TGTGCTCTTGGGGCCCCTACCCTATTCCTTACGAAGGAGGTCAGCTGGGGGATACGCGACGCAAACGATAAACTCATCTTT.

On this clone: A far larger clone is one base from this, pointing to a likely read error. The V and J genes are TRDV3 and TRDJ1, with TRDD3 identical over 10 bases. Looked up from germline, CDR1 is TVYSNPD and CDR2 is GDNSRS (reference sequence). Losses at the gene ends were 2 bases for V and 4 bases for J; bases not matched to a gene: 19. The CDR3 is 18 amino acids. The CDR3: CAFPVANTGGSEYDKLIF. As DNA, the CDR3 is TGTGCCTTTCCCGTCGCCAATACTGGGGGATCTGAGTACGATAAACTCATCTTT.